This T cell receptor (beta chain) was sequenced in a study of shared T cell receptors in the human thymus. Data came from immunoSEQ multiplex PCR; TCRdb stores just in-frame clones and leaves some out. The sample holds some 700,000 clones; 88% are singletons and the top ten take about 0.01%. Trimming removed 5 bases at V and 6 bases at J, with 13 bases between. The CDR3 has 13 amino acids. Germline V gene sequence: CDR1 SGHNT, CDR2 YENEEA. These data were also reused for a study on human thymus T cells. That study reports: Resections from corrective heart surgery provided thymus tissue. Biased V and J segment usage appeared in thymus and peripheral blood. The related literature has documented a marked overlap of thymic repertoires among unrelated individuals.

The sequencing input was thymocytes. The V and J genes are TRBV11-3 and TRBJ1-2; tentative D call: TRBD1 (5 bases). The source is a boy under two years old with a congenital heart defect. In DNA, the CDR3 is TGTGCCAGCAGCGTCGGCAGGGCCCATGGCTACACCTTC. This translates into CASSVGRAHGYTF.